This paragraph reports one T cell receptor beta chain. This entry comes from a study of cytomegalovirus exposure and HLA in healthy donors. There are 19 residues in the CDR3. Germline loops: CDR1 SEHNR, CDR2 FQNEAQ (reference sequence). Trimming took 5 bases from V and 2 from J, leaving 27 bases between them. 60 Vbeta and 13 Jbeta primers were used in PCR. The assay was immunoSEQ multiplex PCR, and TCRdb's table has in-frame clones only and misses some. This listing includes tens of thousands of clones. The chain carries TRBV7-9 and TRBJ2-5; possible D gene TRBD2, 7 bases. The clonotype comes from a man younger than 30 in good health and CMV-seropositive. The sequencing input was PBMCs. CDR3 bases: TGTGCCAGCAGCCCGACGGGCCCGTTAACAGGGCGGGGGCAAGAGACCCAGTACTTC. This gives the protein CASSPTGPLTGRGQETQYF. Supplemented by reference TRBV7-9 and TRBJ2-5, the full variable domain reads DTGVSQNPRHKITKRGQNVTFRCDPISEHNRLYWYRQTLGQGPEFLTYFQNEAQLEKSRLLSDRFSAERPKGSFSTLEIQRTEQGDSAMYLCASSPTGPLTGRGQETQYFGPGTRLLVL.